Described below is a single TCR beta chain sequence and its context. Antigen unknown. The sample originates from a study of cytomegalovirus exposure and HLA in healthy donors. Whole-study context: An analysis done earlier identified around 100 million unique TCR beta sequences from approximately 170 million T cells.

Amplification used 60 Vbeta primers and 13 Jbeta primers. Produced via immunoSEQ multiplex PCR; TCRdb's table is partial and in-frame only. The table records 45,000 to 60,000 clones, about three quarters of them present only once. Study observations and caveats: Exclusion applied to some V segments, including TRBV6-2 and TRBV6-3, as they were indistinguishable. Both high specificity and high sensitivity reportedly marked the classifier's diagnosis of cytomegalovirus status.

Germline V lookup: CDR1 SNHLY, CDR2 FYNNEI. Trimming cost V 6 bases and J 10 bases, with 16 bases left between them. This CDR3 is 13 amino acids long. The receptor was derived from a woman in her fifties or sixties in good health and CMV-seronegative. The rearrangement joins TRBV2 to TRBJ2-1; TRBD2 is a possible D gene (6 bases). Sequenced sample: PBMCs. The CDR3 loop is CASSMGTSAEQFF. CDR3 coding DNA: TGTGCCAGCAGCATGGGGACTTCCGCGGAGCAGTTCTTC.